The source of this T cell receptor beta chain is a study of cytomegalovirus exposure and HLA in healthy donors. The wider study: Both the approximately 120 validation repertoires and the roughly 700 first-cohort repertoires used the same platform, as reported by a later analysis.

The CDR3 region is 13 residues in length, termini included. Germline V gives CDR1 KGHSH, CDR2 LQKENI. Only in-frame clones appear in the TCRdb table, and some are missing; sequencing was by immunoSEQ multiplex PCR. This table holds 85,000 to 90,000 clones, 95% to 98% found once. Broader study findings: Listed as cytomegalovirus-associated were 150 to 200 TCR beta chains.

Remarks on this clone: The antigen is not known. Since the CDR3 does not end with the conserved phenylalanine or tryptophan, this likely comes from a read error. The DNA is omitted, as the CDR3 cannot be located on it reliably, and the CDR3 follows TCRdb's listing.

Sequencing was done on a sample of PBMCs. The receptor's source is a man between 18 and 29 years old in good health and CMV-seronegative. The chain uses TRBV18 and TRBJ2-7; the table's D call of TRBD1 was not tested on the DNA. CDR3 sequence: CASSPGQGWLELL.